The 10 T cell receptor beta chains listed next were all sequenced from one sample in a study of shared clonotypes between healthy human individuals. The method was immunoSEQ multiplex PCR; TCRdb's version includes in-frame clones alone and lacks a portion of them. The sample contains about 1.1 million clones, around three quarters of which appear only once. The sample taken for sequencing was memory CD4+ T cells from PBMCs. Subset reported: CD45RA-negative fraction. The receptors derive from a man in his late teens or twenties in good health. Some clones in this sample may be carry-over from other donors' samples.

The chain is built from TRBV5-4 and TRBJ2-5, with D unresolved. The CDR3 has 13 amino acids. Per the germline V gene, CDR1 is SGHNT and CDR2 is YYREEE (reference sequence). Trimming removed 0 bases from V and 3 bases from J, with 6 bases in between. The CDR3 loop is CASSLDSKETQYF. Here the CDR3 DNA reads TGTGCCAGCAGCTTGGACAGTAAAGAGACCCAGTACTTC.

This clone has just a few counts. The chain recombines TRBV6-1 with TRBJ1-4, with D possibly being TRBD1 (5 bases). The germline CDR1 and CDR2 sequences are MNHNS and SASEGT. The CDR3 sequence is 15 residues long. V shed 2 bases and J shed 5 bases, with 12 bases lying between them. The CDR3 nucleotides are TGTGCCAGCAGTGAACGGCAGGGCCCGAATGAAAAACTGTTTTTT. It codes for CASSERQGPNEKLFF.

J is TRBJ2-3 and V is TRBV23-1, with D possibly called TRBD1 or TRBD2 (5 bases each). TRBV23-1 is marked as an open reading frame, function uncertain. V shed 3 bases and J shed 2 bases, with 30 bases lying between them. This CDR3 is 21 amino acids long. CDR3 DNA: TGCGCCAGCAGTCAGCCAAATCCGGGACCCAAGGTTCCAGCCGACACAGATACGCAGTATTTT. It is translated as CASSQPNPGPKVPADTDTQYF.

V and J are TRBV10-3 and TRBJ1-2; no clear D. Germline CDR1 is ENHRY and CDR2 is SYGVKD. Trimming removed 4 bases from V and 1 base from J, with 10 bases in between. The CDR3 covers 14 residues. CDR3 sequence reads: CAISAVSSNYGYTF. The CDR3 nucleotides are TGTGCCATCAGTGCAGTGAGTAGTAACTATGGCTACACCTTC.

J is TRBJ2-1 and V is TRBV5-1, with 10 positions matching TRBD2. There are 14 residues in the CDR3. V shed 2 bases and J 13 bases; nucleotides not matched to a gene: 9. Germline-derived CDR1 and CDR2 are SGHRS and YFSETQ. CDR3 in amino acids: CASSLGLAEDQQFF. The CDR3 region has the DNA TGCGCCAGCAGCTTAGGACTAGCGGAAGACCAACAGTTCTTC.

The chain joins TRBV9 to TRBJ1-2; TRBD1 matches 7 bases. Trimming at V came to 4 bases and at J to 2 bases, leaving 8 bases not matched to a gene. Germline loops: CDR1 SGDLS, CDR2 YYNGEE. The CDR3 totals 15 residues. The CDR3 nucleotides read TGTGCCAGCAGCCGATGGGGACAGACAAACTATGGCTACACCTTC. It is translated as CASSRWGQTNYGYTF.

The rearrangement links TRBV5-5 to TRBJ1-1; unclear D gene. V was pared by 7 bases and J by 3 bases, with 13 bases between. The germline V gene encodes CDR1 SGHKS and CDR2 YYEKEE (reference sequence). The CDR3 is 13 residues long. The CDR3 is CASSEVSDTEAFF. The CDR3 nucleotides are TGTGCCAGCTCTGAGGTCTCGGACACTGAAGCTTTCTTT.

The V and J genes are TRBV21-1 and TRBJ2-7; the DNA was not compared with TRBD2, the D call given in the table. TRBV21-1 is noted as a pseudogene. The CDR3 has 16 residues. CDR3 residues: CASSRGLAGGRYEQYF. DNA for the CDR3: TGTGCCAGCAGCCGGGGACTAGCGGGAGGCAGGTACGAGCAGTACTTC.

This clone appeared a few times. This chain joins TRBV5-1 and TRBJ1-1; the D is unclear. Trimming pared 4 bases from V and 2 bases from J, leaving 9 bases between. The germline CDR1 and CDR2 sequences are SGHRS and YFSETQ. The CDR3 extends over 13 amino acids. CDR3 nucleotides: TGCGCCAGCAGCACGATGATCAACACTGAAGCTTTCTTT. It is translated as CASSTMINTEAFF. The full variable domain, its missing parts supplied by reference TRBV5-1 and TRBJ1-1, is KAGVTQTPRYLIKTRGQQVTLSCSPISGHRSVSWYQQTPGQGLQFLFEYFSETQRNKGNFPGRFSGRQFSNSRSEMNVSTLELGDSALYLCASSTMINTEAFFGQGTRLTVV.

The chain links TRBV4-3 to TRBJ1-2; the match to TRBD1 covers 8 bases. The junction had 12 bases not matched to a gene; V was cut back by 1 base and J by 2 bases. Germline assignment: CDR1 LGHNA and CDR2 YSLEER. The CDR3 runs 18 residues. DNA of the CDR3: TGCGCCAGCAGCCAAGTTCCGAGTGGCACAGGGGGAAACTATGGCTACACCTTC. It yields the protein CASSQVPSGTGGNYGYTF.